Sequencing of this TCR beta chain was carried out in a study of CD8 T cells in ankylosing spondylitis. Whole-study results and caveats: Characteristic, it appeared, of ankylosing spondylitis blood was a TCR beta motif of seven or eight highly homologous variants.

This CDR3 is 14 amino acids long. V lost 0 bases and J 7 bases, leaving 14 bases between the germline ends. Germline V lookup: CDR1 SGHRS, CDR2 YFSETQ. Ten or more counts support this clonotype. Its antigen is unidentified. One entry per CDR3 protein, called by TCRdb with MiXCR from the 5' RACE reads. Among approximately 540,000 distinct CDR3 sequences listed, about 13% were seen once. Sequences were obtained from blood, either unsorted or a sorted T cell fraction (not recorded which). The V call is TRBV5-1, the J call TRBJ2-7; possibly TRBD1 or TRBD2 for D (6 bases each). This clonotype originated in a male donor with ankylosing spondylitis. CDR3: CASSLDPGAREQYF. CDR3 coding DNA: TGCGCCAGCAGCTTGGATCCGGGGGCTAGGGAGCAGTACTTC.